One sample yielded the 10 T cell receptor beta chains listed below, sequenced in a study of T cells in Graves' hyperthyroidism and ophthalmopathy. RNA transcripts provided the source from which TCR beta CDR3 regions were amplified. In the first-round RT-PCR of the TCR CDR3, the HTBI primer set was used. TCRdb redid the calling of the multiplex PCR reads with MiXCR, one entry per CDR3 protein. This sample has some 510,000 distinct CDR3 sequences, with 20% to 25% found just once. Sequencing used blood. These TCRs come from a man younger than 35 with Graves' hyperthyroidism.

This clonotype was seen many times. This chain joins TRBV6-5 and TRBJ2-7; TRBD1 agrees at 7 bases. The CDR3 spans 16 residues. Per germline, CDR1 MNHEY and CDR2 SVGAGI. With V trimmed by 4 bases and J by 2 bases, 11 bases remained unmatched. CDR3 DNA sequence: TGTGCCAGCAGTTTATCGGACAGGATCAAAACCTACGAGCAGTACTTC. It translates to CASSLSDRIKTYEQYF.

This clonotype turned up a few times. The chain is built from TRBV7-9 and TRBJ2-5, with D tentatively TRBD2 (6 bases). The V gene's germline CDR1 is SEHNR and CDR2 FQNEAQ (reference sequence). V lost 5 bases and J lost 1, with 11 bases in between. This CDR3 region has 14 residues. CDR3 region: CASSISGSQETQYF. Written as DNA, the CDR3 is TGTGCCAGCAGCATCTCCGGGAGCCAAGAGACCCAGTACTTC. The variable domain in full, completed from reference TRBV7-9 and TRBJ2-5, reads DTGVSQNPRHKITKRGQNVTFRCDPISEHNRLYWYRQTLGQGPEFLTYFQNEAQLEKSRLLSDRFSAERPKGSFSTLEIQRTEQGDSAMYLCASSISGSQETQYFGPGTRLLVL.

This clonotype was counted ten times or more. The chain joins TRBV19 to TRBJ2-6; D unresolved. Per the germline V gene, CDR1 is LNHDA and CDR2 is SQIVND (reference sequence). The CDR3 totals 16 residues. Trimming pared 5 bases from V and 4 bases from J, leaving 15 bases between. CDR3 amino acids: CASSWVGSPGANVLTF. The CDR3 nucleotides are TGTGCCAGTAGTTGGGTAGGATCTCCCGGGGCCAACGTCCTGACTTTC.

The table lists this clonotype with many counts. The rearrangement uses TRBV2 and TRBJ1-3; D is ambiguous. This CDR3 has 13 amino acids. V lost 8 bases, J lost 2 bases, and 10 bases lay in between. Germline CDR1 reads SNHLY; CDR2 reads FYNNEI. The CDR3, as DNA: TGTGCCAGCCGAGGAGTGGCTGGAAACACCATATATTTT. As protein: CASRGVAGNTIYF.

A few counts support this clonotype. At one of its ends the junction is not consistent with the germline gene, which may arise from a read error. The chain recombines TRBV6-4 with TRBJ1-1; no clear D gene. This CDR3 spans 14 amino acids. The germline CDR1 and CDR2 sequences are MRHNA and SNTAGT. In nucleotides, the CDR3 is TGTGCCAGCAGTGACTCCGCGGAGAACACTGAAGCTTGCTTC. This codes for CASSDSAENTEACF.

V usage is TRBV6-5 and J usage is TRBJ1-5; D gene unclear. The germline gives CDR1 MNHEY, CDR2 SVGAGI. The CDR3 contains 14 residues. Trimming removed 2 bases from V and 9 bases from J, with 14 bases in between. The CDR3 protein is CASSYSSGFLPQHF. In DNA form, the CDR3 reads TGTGCCAGCAGTTACAGTAGTGGGTTCTTGCCCCAGCATTTT.

This clonotype occurred many times. The chain's CDR3 is CASSGPGQATGELFF. CDR3 sequence (DNA): TGTGCCAGTAGTGGCCCGGGACAGGCCACCGGGGAGCTGTTTTTT. The V gene is TRBV19, the J gene TRBJ2-2; 8 positions match TRBD1. Trimming removed 5 bases from V and 4 bases from J; junction bases left unmatched: 6. This CDR3 spans 15 amino acids. Germline V lookup: CDR1 LNHDA, CDR2 SQIVND (reference sequence).

V gene TRBV27 combines with J gene TRBJ2-7; TRBD1 or TRBD2 may be the D gene (6 bases each). The germline CDR1 and CDR2 sequences are MNHEY and SMNVEV (reference sequence). Trimming stripped 6 bases from V and 6 bases from J, with 12 bases between. The CDR3 consists of 12 residues. This CDR3 is CASRRGGSEQYF. The CDR3 DNA follows: TGTGCCAGCAGGAGAGGGGGGAGCGAGCAGTACTTC.

This clonotype has only a few counts. The CDR3 reads CASSLEPGQGAWMGFTEAFF. For the CDR3, the DNA is TGTGCCAGCAGCCTCGAACCGGGACAGGGGGCATGGATGGGGTTCACTGAAGCTTTCTTT. The chain employs TRBV4-2 and TRBJ1-1; 12 positions agree with TRBD1. CDR1 LGHNA and CDR2 YNFKEQ come from the germline V gene. There are 20 residues in the CDR3. The trim removed 4 bases at V and 4 bases at J, leaving 19 bases unmatched.

This clonotype was picked up many times. The chain combines TRBV6-1 with TRBJ2-5, with D perhaps matching TRBD2 (7 bases). The CDR3 consists of 18 residues. The V end lost 1 base, the J end lost 2 bases, and 20 bases lay between the germline ends. The germline V gene has CDR1 MNHNS and CDR2 SASEGT. The CDR3: CASSEGGGRGATQETQYF. As DNA, the CDR3 is TGTGCCAGCAGTGAAGGTGGGGGACGGGGGGCTACTCAAGAGACCCAGTACTTC.